This TCR beta chain was recovered during a study of Graves' ophthalmopathy and Graves' hyperthyroidism. Excluded: other autoimmune disease, uncontrolled infection, pregnancy or lactation. Clinical symptoms, serum thyroxine, TRAb, thyroid ultrasound and orbital computed tomography were relied on for diagnosis. Amplifying from RNA transcripts, the study obtained TCR beta CDR3 regions. First-round RT-PCR relied on HTBI primers, and a second-round multiplex PCR came next. TCRdb redid the calling of the multiplex PCR reads with MiXCR, one entry per CDR3 protein. The sample lists some 240,000 distinct CDR3 sequences, 45% occurring once. Turning to this clonotype: No antigen is known for it.

Germline CDR1 is KGHDR and CDR2 is SFDVKD. Trimming removed 7 bases from V and 3 bases from J, with 14 bases in between. CDR3 length: 14 amino acids. The study, taken as a whole, reports: Ophthalmopathy could be told apart from stable hyperthyroidism by a 13-signature model (about 88% sensitivity, approximately 76% specificity).

The source is an adult man with Graves' ophthalmopathy. This chain connects TRBV24-1 to TRBJ2-5; D is perhaps TRBD1 (6 bases). Sequenced sample: peripheral blood. CDR3 protein: CATSLGGKEETQYF. As DNA, the CDR3 is TGTGCCACCAGCTTAGGGGGTAAGGAAGAGACCCAGTACTTC.